This paragraph covers one TCR beta chain sequence. Antigen unknown. This record comes from a study of cytomegalovirus exposure and HLA in healthy donors. Findings and caveats of the study: Most likely, a cluster of highly shared sequence variants arose as a sequencing artifact.

Primers for the PCR totalled 60 Vbeta and 13 Jbeta. Sequenced by immunoSEQ multiplex PCR; TCRdb stores in-frame clones only, minus some. The sample contains around 200,000 clones, around 80% of which appear only once. CDR1 is MDHEN and CDR2 is SYDVKM in the germline V gene. J gave up 5 bases and V 10 bases, and 8 bases lay outside the gene matches. The CDR3 runs to 13 residues. The rearrangement links TRBV28 to TRBJ2-5, with TRBD1 matching 9 bases. Sequencing was carried out using PBMCs. This clonotype was sampled from a man aged 45-60 years in good health and CMV-seronegative. The CDR3 region is CAIGQGRFETQYF. The CDR3 bases are TGTGCCATCGGACAGGGGCGTTTCGAGACCCAGTACTTC.